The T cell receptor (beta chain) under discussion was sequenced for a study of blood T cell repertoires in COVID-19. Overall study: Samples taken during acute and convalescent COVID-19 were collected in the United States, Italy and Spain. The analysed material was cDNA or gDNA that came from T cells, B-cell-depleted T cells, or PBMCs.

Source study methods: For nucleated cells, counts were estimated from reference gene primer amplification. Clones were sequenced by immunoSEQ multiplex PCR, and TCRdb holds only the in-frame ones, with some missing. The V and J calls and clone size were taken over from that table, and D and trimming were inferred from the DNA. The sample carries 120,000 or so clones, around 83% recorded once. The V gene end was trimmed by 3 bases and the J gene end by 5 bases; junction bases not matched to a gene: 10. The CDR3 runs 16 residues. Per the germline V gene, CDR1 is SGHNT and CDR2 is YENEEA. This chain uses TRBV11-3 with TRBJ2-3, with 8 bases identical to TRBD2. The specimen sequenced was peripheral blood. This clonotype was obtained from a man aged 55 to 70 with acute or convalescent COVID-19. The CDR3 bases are TGTGCCAGCAGCTTGGGGATCGGGAGGGCCTTAGATACGCAGTATTTT. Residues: CASSLGIGRALDTQYF. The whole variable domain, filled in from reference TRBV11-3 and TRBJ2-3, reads EAGVVQSPRYKIIEKKQPVAFWCNPISGHNTLYWYLQNLGQGPELLIRYENEEAVDDSQLPKDRFSAERLKGVDSTLKIQPAELGDSAVYLCASSLGIGRALDTQYFGPGTRLTVL.